This TCR beta chain was recovered during a study of shared clonotypes between healthy human individuals. Looking at the study overall: The study used three CD4 naive, three CD4 memory, two CD8 naive and one CD8 memory plate per donor.

It was into CD45RA+ naive and CD45RA-negative memory subsets that the CD4+ cells were split. V dropped 0 bases and J dropped 4; count of bases not matched to a gene: 3. The CDR3 covers 16 residues. Germline lookup yields CDR1 SGHAT and CDR2 FQNNGV. Profiled with immunoSEQ multiplex PCR; TCRdb holds only in-frame clones, not every one. The sample yields 640,000 or so clones, about three quarters seen once. Study-level findings and limits: Compared with memory subsets, naive subsets generally had larger estimated richness. Roughly 4.7% was the fraction of naive CD4 clonotypes found shared across several donors.

Worth noting for this clone: What it binds is unknown.

The sample consisted of memory CD4+ T cells sorted from blood. The sample's subset: CD45RA-negative fraction. V gene TRBV11-2 combines with J gene TRBJ2-3, with TRBD2 matching over 11 bases. The TCR was taken from a woman under 40 in good health. In DNA form, the CDR3 reads TGTGCCAGCAGCTTAGATTTACTAGCGGGAGCAGATACGCAGTATTTT. As protein: CASSLDLLAGADTQYF. Based on the CDR3 plus reference TRBV11-2 and TRBJ2-3, the full variable domain is EAGVAQSPRYKIIEKRQSVAFWCNPISGHATLYWYQQILGQGPKLLIQFQNNGVVDDSQLPKDRFSAERLKGVDSTLKIQPAKLEDSAVYLCASSLDLLAGADTQYFGPGTRLTVL.